These 2 T cell receptor beta chains came from one sample sequenced in a study of T-cell memory formation after mild COVID-19. One entry per CDR3 protein results from TCRdb running MiXCR on the 5' RACE reads. The data hold 35,000 to 55,000 distinct CDR3 sequences, with more than 9% observed a single time. The source material was PBMCs or a T cell subset sorted from them (not recorded which). The source of these receptors is an adult woman who had mild COVID-19 (a few samples of this study predate the infection). Cell type and time point are not known.

This clonotype came up a few times. V usage is TRBV7-2 and J usage is TRBJ2-7; D might be TRBD2 (6 bases). The CDR3 is 14 amino acids. The V gene lost 0 bases and the J gene lost 3 bases, with 9 bases spanning the gap. CDR1 and CDR2 (germline): SGHTA, FQGNSA. The CDR3 region is CASSLAGGVYEQYF. Here the CDR3 DNA reads TGTGCCAGCAGCTTAGCGGGGGGAGTCTACGAGCAGTACTTC. Full variable domain (outside the CDR3, taken from reference TRBV7-2 and TRBJ2-7): GAGVSQSPSNKVTEKGKDVELRCDPISGHTALYWYRQSLGQGLEFLIYFQGNSAPDKSGLPSDRFSAERTGGSVSTLTIQRTQQEDSAVYLCASSLAGGVYEQYFGPGTRLTVT.

In its sample, this clonotype was seen a few times. The V call is TRBV9, the J call TRBJ1-6; D gene uncertain. Per germline, CDR1 SGDLS and CDR2 YYNGEE. V lost 0 bases and J 5 bases, leaving 6 bases between the germline ends. CDR3 length: 14 amino acids. CDR3 DNA: TGTGCCAGCAGCGTAGATGGAAATAATTCACCCCTCCACTTT. This sequence encodes CASSVDGNNSPLHF.